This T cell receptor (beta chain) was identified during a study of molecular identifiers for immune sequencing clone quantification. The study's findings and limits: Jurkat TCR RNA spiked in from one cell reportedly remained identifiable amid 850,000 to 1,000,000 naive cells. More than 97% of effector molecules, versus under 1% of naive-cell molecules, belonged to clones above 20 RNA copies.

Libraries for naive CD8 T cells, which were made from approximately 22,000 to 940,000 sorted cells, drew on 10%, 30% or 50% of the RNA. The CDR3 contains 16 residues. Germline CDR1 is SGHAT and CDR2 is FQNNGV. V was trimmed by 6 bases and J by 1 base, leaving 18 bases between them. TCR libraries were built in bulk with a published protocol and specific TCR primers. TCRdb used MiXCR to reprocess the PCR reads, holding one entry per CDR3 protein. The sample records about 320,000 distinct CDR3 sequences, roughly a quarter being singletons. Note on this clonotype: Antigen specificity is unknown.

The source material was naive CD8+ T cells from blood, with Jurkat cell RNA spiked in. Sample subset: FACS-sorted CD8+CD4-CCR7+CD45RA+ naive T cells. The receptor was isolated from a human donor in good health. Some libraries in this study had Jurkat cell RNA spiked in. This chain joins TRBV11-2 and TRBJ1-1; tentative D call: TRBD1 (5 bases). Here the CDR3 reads CASRSTEAGKNTEAFF. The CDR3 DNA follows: TGTGCCAGCAGATCTACGGAGGCAGGGAAGAACACTGAAGCTTTCTTT.